A selection of T cell receptor beta chains follows, all from one sample in a study of blood T cell repertoires in COVID-19. The assay was immunoSEQ multiplex PCR, and TCRdb's table has in-frame clones only and misses some. The repertoire includes 87,000 or so clones, approximately 86% of them detected once, and about 2.9% sits in the top ten. Sequenced sample: peripheral blood. These receptors were collected from a woman in her forties or fifties with active or convalescent COVID-19. CDR3s include the opening cysteine and the closing phenylalanine or tryptophan. D genes are given only for firm matches. Rows give clone size only sometimes, using once, few, many, or a class for an expanded clone.

size: NA; J: TRBJ2-3; D: NA; V: TRBV19; DNA: TGTGCCACTACGGGAAGTTGGGCCCAGGTGCGAGATACGCAGTATTTT; CDR3: CATTGSWAQVRDTQYF
size: NA; J: TRBJ1-1; D: NA; V: TRBV12-3/TRBV12-4; DNA: TGTGCCAGCAGTTTACCGGTGAACACTGAAGCTTTCTTT; CDR3: CASSLPVNTEAFF
size: NA; J: TRBJ1-2; D: NA; V: TRBV30; DNA: TGTGCCTGGATGGAGGCCCACTATGGCTACACCTTC; CDR3: CAWMEAHYGYTF
size: many; J: TRBJ2-3; D: TRBD2; V: TRBV7-9; DNA: TGTGCCAGCAGCTCCCGGGAGGCCAACACAGATACGCAGTATTTT; CDR3: CASSSREANTDTQYF
size: NA; J: TRBJ2-5; D: TRBD2; V: TRBV9; DNA: TGTGCCAGCAGCGTAAGCCCCGGGAGGGTCAGGGAGACCCAGTACTTC; CDR3: CASSVSPGRVRETQYF
size: NA; J: TRBJ1-1; D: NA; V: TRBV6-4; DNA: TGTGCCAGCAGTGACTCGTCAGGGCGGCGATCGTTAGGGCCAGGGAACACTGAAGCTTTCTTT; CDR3: CASSDSSGRRSLGPGNTEAFF
size: NA; J: TRBJ2-5; D: TRBD2; V: TRBV27; DNA: TGTGCCAGCAGCTTGACTAGCGCAGTTCAAGAGACCCAGTACTTC; CDR3: CASSLTSAVQETQYF
size: NA; J: TRBJ2-5; D: TRBD1; V: TRBV9; DNA: TGTGCCAGCAGCGTAGAAACAGGGGAAGGCCCTGGAGAGACCCAGTACTTC; CDR3: CASSVETGEGPGETQYF
size: NA; J: TRBJ1-1; D: TRBD1; V: TRBV9; DNA: TGTGCCAGCAGCGTAGTAGGGACAGGGTACACTGAAGCTTTCTTT; CDR3: CASSVVGTGYTEAFF
size: NA; J: TRBJ1-1; D: NA; V: TRBV12-3/TRBV12-4; DNA: TGTGCCAGCAGACTATCACCGGGGACTGAAGCTTTCTTT; CDR3: CASRLSPGTEAFF
size: NA; J: TRBJ2-1; D: TRBD2; V: TRBV27; DNA: TGTGCCAGCAGTTTATATATGGCGGGGGTAGCGGGCTCCTACAATGAGCAGTTCTTC; CDR3: CASSLYMAGVAGSYNEQFF
size: NA; J: TRBJ1-5; D: NA; V: TRBV4-1; DNA: TGCGCCAGCAGCCAAGATTGGCCGTATAGCAATCAGCCCCAGCATTTT; CDR3: CASSQDWPYSNQPQHF
size: few; J: TRBJ2-7; D: TRBD2; V: TRBV5-1; DNA: TGCGCCAGCAGCTCAGCACCGGGGGGGTACGAGCAGTACTTC; CDR3: CASSSAPGGYEQYF
size: NA; J: TRBJ1-1; D: NA; V: TRBV7-2; DNA: TGTGCCAGCAGCTCAAGCCAGGGTGTTAGGAACACTGAAGCTTTCTTT; CDR3: CASSSSQGVRNTEAFF